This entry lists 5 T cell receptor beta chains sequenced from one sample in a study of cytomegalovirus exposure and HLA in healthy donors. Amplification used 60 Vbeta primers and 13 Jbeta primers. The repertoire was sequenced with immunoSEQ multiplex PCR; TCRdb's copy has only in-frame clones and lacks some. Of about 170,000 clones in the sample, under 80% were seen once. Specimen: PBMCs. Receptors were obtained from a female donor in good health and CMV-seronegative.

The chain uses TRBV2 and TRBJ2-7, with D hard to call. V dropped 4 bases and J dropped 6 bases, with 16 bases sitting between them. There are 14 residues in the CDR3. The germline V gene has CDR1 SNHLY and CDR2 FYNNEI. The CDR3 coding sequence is TGTGCCAGCAGTGGGGCGTCCTATCCCTCCGAGCAGTACTTC. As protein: CASSGASYPSEQYF. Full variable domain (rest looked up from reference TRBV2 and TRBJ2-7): EPEVTQTPSHQVTQMGQEVILRCVPISNHLYFYWYRQILGQKVEFLVSFYNNEISEKSEIFDDQFSVERPDGSNFTLKIRSTKLEDSAMYFCASSGASYPSEQYFGPGTRLTVT.

In DNA form, the CDR3 reads TGTGCCAGCATCACCGCCGACAGACTTAACTATGGCTACACCTTC. This translates into CASITADRLNYGYTF. This chain uses TRBV28 with TRBJ1-2; tentative D call: TRBD1 (5 bases). Germline CDR1 is MDHEN and CDR2 is SYDVKM. The V and J ends lost 7 bases and 1 base respectively, with 16 bases between them. The CDR3 covers 15 residues.

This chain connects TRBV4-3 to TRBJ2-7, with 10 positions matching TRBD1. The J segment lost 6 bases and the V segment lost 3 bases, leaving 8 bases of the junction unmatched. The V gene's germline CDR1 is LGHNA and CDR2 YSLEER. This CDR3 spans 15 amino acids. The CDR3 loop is CASSHYRDRGSEQYF. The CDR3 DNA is TGCGCCAGCAGCCACTACCGGGACAGGGGTAGCGAGCAGTACTTC.

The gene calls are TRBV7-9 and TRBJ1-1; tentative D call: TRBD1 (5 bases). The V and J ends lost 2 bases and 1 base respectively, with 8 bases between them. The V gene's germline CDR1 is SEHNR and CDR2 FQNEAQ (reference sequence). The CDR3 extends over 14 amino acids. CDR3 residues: CASSLLQENTEAFF. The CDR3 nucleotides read TGTGCCAGCAGCTTATTACAGGAGAACACTGAAGCTTTCTTT.

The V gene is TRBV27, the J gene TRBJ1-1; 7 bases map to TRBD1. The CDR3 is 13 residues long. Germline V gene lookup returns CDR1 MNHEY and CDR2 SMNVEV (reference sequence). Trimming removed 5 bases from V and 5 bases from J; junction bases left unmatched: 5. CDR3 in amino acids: CASSPGGFTEAFF. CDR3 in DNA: TGTGCCAGCAGTCCAGGGGGTTTTACTGAAGCTTTCTTT.